Listed below are T cell receptor beta chains from one sample, sequenced in a study of CD8 T cells in ankylosing spondylitis. TCRdb ran MiXCR on the 5' RACE reads and lists one entry per CDR3 protein. In the table there are 390,000 or so distinct CDR3 sequences, about 20% of which are singletons. Sequencing was done on a sample of blood, either unsorted or a sorted T cell fraction (not recorded which). These receptors originate from a male donor with ankylosing spondylitis. The CDR3 runs from the conserved cysteine through the conserved F or W. A D gene is named only where the DNA matches it firmly. Where a row states a size, it is once, few, many or the class of an expanded clone; other rows omit it.

j_call	v_call	clone_size	d_call	cdr3_aa	cdr3_nt
TRBJ1-2	TRBV20-1	.	.	CSAVPGGYGYTF	TGCAGTGCCGTTCCCGGAGGCTATGGCTACACCTTC
TRBJ2-1	TRBV7-9	.	.	CASSQGRGHLYNEQFF	TGTGCCAGCAGCCAAGGGAGAGGACACCTTTACAATGAGCAGTTCTTC
TRBJ2-2	TRBV9	many	.	CASSPRPGGELFF	TGTGCCAGCAGCCCCCGACCGGGCGGGGAGCTGTTTTTT
TRBJ2-2	TRBV7-7	.	.	CASSYRNAGELFF	TGTGCTAGCAGCTACCGGAACGCCGGGGAGCTGTTTTTT
TRBJ2-3	TRBV20-1	.	.	CSAYRLGTDTQYF	TGCAGTGCTTACAGGTTGGGCACAGATACGCAGTATTTT
TRBJ2-7	TRBV2	few	TRBD2	CASKGLAGSYEQYF	TGTGCCAGCAAGGGACTAGCGGGTTCCTACGAGCAGTACTTC
TRBJ2-2	TRBV12-3/TRBV12-4	.	.	CASSLYTGGSATGELFF	TGTGCCAGCAGTTTATATACCGGCGGGTCGGCTACCGGGGAGCTGTTTTTT
TRBJ2-3	TRBV7-6	few	.	CASSLDADTQYF	TGTGCCAGCAGCTTAGACGCAGATACGCAGTATTTT
TRBJ2-3	TRBV5-1	few	TRBD2	CASSLVSSGSPDTQYF	TGCGCCAGCAGCTTGGTGTCTAGCGGGAGCCCAGATACGCAGTATTTT
TRBJ1-5	TRBV7-2	.	.	CASSTGVNQPQHF	TGTGCCAGCAGCACAGGAGTGAATCAGCCCCAGCATTTT
TRBJ2-7	TRBV5-6	few	.	CASSSIGQLSYEQYF	TGTGCCAGCAGCTCTATCGGTCAGCTCTCCTACGAGCAGTACTTC
TRBJ2-5	TRBV5-1	many	.	CASSRTDGQETQYF	TGCGCCAGCAGCAGAACAGACGGCCAAGAGACCCAGTACTTC
TRBJ2-1	TRBV28	.	TRBD2	CASSLGLAGDPDEQFF	TGTGCCAGCAGCCTTGGGCTAGCGGGAGACCCCGATGAGCAGTTCTTC
TRBJ1-2	TRBV24-1	.	TRBD1	CATSEPARTGKLSGYTF	TGTGCCACCAGTGAACCCGCGAGGACAGGGAAGTTAAGCGGCTACACCTTC
TRBJ2-1	TRBV7-8	few	.	CASSPGLKNNEQFF	TGTGCCAGCAGCCCAGGACTAAAAAACAATGAGCAGTTCTTC
TRBJ2-1	TRBV6-1	.	.	CASSEVSGVLYINEQFF	TGTGCCAGCAGTGAAGTGTCAGGGGTTCTCTACATTAATGAGCAGTTCTTC
TRBJ1-4	TRBV7-2	.	TRBD1	CASSSGRQGADEKLFF	TGTGCCAGCAGCTCAGGGAGACAGGGGGCGGATGAAAAACTGTTTTTT
TRBJ1-5	TRBV27	few	.	CASSLWGDNQPQHF	TGTGCCAGCAGTTTATGGGGAGACAATCAGCCCCAGCATTTT
TRBJ1-1	TRBV7-3	many	.	CASSFSQNTEAFF	TGTGCCAGCAGTTTCTCCCAGAACACTGAAGCTTTCTTT
TRBJ1-1	TRBV15	.	.	CATSRDRFSNTEAFF	TGTGCCACCAGCAGAGATCGCTTCTCGAACACTGAAGCTTTCTTT